This TCR beta chain was recovered during a study of CD8 T cells in Susac syndrome. The CDR3 contains 12 residues. V lost 7 bases and J lost 2, with 11 bases in between. CDR1 and CDR2 (germline): SQVTM, ANQGSEA. A quantity of about 0.5 to 1 ug RNA underwent reverse transcription using random hexamers. Using its own MiXCR run on the immunoSEQ multiplex PCR reads, TCRdb lists one record per CDR3 protein. The sample lists about 140,000 distinct CDR3 sequences; approximately 95% were seen once. The TCR was taken from a human donor in good health. Sequences were obtained from CD8+ T cells from PBMCs. The V and J genes are TRBV29-1 and TRBJ2-5; D unresolved. The CDR3 coding sequence is TGCAGCGCCCGTGGGCAGCAAGAGACCCAGTACTTC. This translates into CSARGQQETQYF.